The 10 T cell receptor beta chains reported below all come from one sample, sequenced in a study of cytomegalovirus exposure and HLA in healthy donors. Vbeta (60) and Jbeta (13) primers were used in the PCR. Data came from immunoSEQ multiplex PCR; TCRdb stores just in-frame clones and leaves some out. The sample records more than 100,000 clones, about four fifths being singletons. The sample comprised PBMCs. The source of these receptors is a woman in her 40s in good health and CMV-seronegative.

This rearrangement joins TRBV28 to TRBJ1-2, with D possibly being TRBD1 (5 bases). Trimming pared 0 bases from V and 6 bases from J, leaving 5 bases between. CDR1 is MDHEN and CDR2 is SYDVKM in the germline V gene. The CDR3 has 12 residues. CDR3 region: CASSLWGHGYTF. The CDR3 DNA is TGTGCCAGCAGTTTATGGGGGCATGGCTACACCTTC.

In this sample, this clone turned up once. This chain connects TRBV29-1 to TRBJ1-2; D call uncertain. V was cut by 5 bases and J by 5 bases, with 18 bases left in between. The CDR3 runs to 14 residues. Germline V gene sequence: CDR1 SQVTM, CDR2 ANQGSEA. The CDR3 here is CSVRGGSGRYGYTF. CDR3 nucleotides: TGCAGCGTTAGAGGTGGTTCGGGTCGATATGGCTACACCTTC.

CDR3 in DNA: TGCGCCAGCAGCCCCGGACAGGGGAATGTGGTGAGCAATCAGCCCCAGCATTTT. Translated: CASSPGQGNVVSNQPQHF. The rearrangement joins TRBV4-1 to TRBJ1-5; 9 nucleotides align to TRBD1. The germline V gene encodes CDR1 MGHRA and CDR2 YSYEKL. The J segment lost 1 base and the V segment lost 4 bases, leaving 11 bases of the junction unmatched. The CDR3 totals 18 residues.

The genes are TRBV27 and TRBJ2-7; D is perhaps TRBD2 (6 bases). With 2 bases removed from V and 0 bases from J, the gap between germline ends came to 11 bases. CDR1 and CDR2 from the germline V gene are MNHEY and SMNVEV (reference sequence). The CDR3 contains 15 residues. The CDR3 DNA reads as TGTGCCAGCAGTTTAGACATCGGGAGCTCCTACGAGCAGTACTTC. Translating it yields CASSLDIGSSYEQYF.

This clone was seen only a few times. J is TRBJ2-7 and V is TRBV7-9; TRBD2 matches at 10 bases. The V gene's germline CDR1 is SEHNR and CDR2 FQNEAQ (reference sequence). The CDR3 totals 15 residues. Trimming at V came to 1 base and at J to 2 bases, leaving 2 bases not matched to a gene. CDR3 sequence reads: CASSLELAGTYEQYF. The CDR3 DNA is TGTGCCAGCAGCTTAGAACTAGCGGGGACCTACGAGCAGTACTTC.

This clone was seen once. The V and J genes are TRBV4-1 and TRBJ2-3, with D hard to call. V shed 0 bases and J shed 4 bases, with 11 bases lying between them. CDR3 size: 15 residues. The V gene's germline CDR1 is MGHRA and CDR2 YSYEKL. The CDR3 spells CASSQERRLADTQYF. The CDR3 DNA follows: TGCGCCAGCAGCCAAGAGCGGCGGCTGGCAGATACGCAGTATTTT.

The chain uses TRBV27 and TRBJ1-2; 11 positions match TRBD1. The V gene's germline CDR1 is MNHEY and CDR2 SMNVEV (reference sequence). V was pared by 3 bases and J by 0 bases, with 9 bases of the junction left unmatched. The CDR3 covers 18 residues. The chain's CDR3 is CASSFSEDRGRTNYGYTF. CDR3 nucleotides: TGTGCCAGCAGTTTTTCCGAGGACAGGGGGCGAACTAACTATGGCTACACCTTC.

CDR3 residues: CASSNQGLETQYF. The DNA of the CDR3 is TGTGCCAGCAGCAACCAGGGGCTGGAGACCCAGTACTTC. This chain connects TRBV13 to TRBJ2-5; D is perhaps TRBD1 (6 bases). Trimming left V 5 bases short and J 5 bases short, with 12 bases between. Germline CDR1 PRHDT, CDR2 FYEKMQ (reference sequence). This CDR3 has 13 amino acids. Filled out from reference TRBV13 and TRBJ2-5, the complete variable domain reads AAGVIQSPRHLIKEKRETATLKCYPIPRHDTVYWYQQGPGQDPQFLISFYEKMQSDKGSIPDRFSAQQFSDYHSELNMSSLELGDSALYFCASSNQGLETQYFGPGTRLLVL.

The gene calls are TRBV20-1 and TRBJ1-1; no firm D call. The CDR3 consists of 11 residues. Trimming removed 4 bases at V and 1 base at J, with 4 bases between. Germline assignment: CDR1 DFQATT and CDR2 SNEGSKA (reference sequence). CDR3 region: CSANRNTEAFF. CDR3 coding DNA: TGCAGTGCTAACAGGAACACTGAAGCTTTCTTT.

This rearrangement joins TRBV30 to TRBJ2-2; tentative D call: TRBD1 (5 bases). V was pared by 5 bases and J by 7 bases, with 11 bases between. Germline-derived CDR1 and CDR2 are GTSNPN and SVGIG (reference sequence). This CDR3 is built from 12 residues. CDR3 nucleotide sequence: TGTGCCTGGGCGCAGGGTGACGGGGAGCTGTTTTTT. It is translated as CAWAQGDGELFF.